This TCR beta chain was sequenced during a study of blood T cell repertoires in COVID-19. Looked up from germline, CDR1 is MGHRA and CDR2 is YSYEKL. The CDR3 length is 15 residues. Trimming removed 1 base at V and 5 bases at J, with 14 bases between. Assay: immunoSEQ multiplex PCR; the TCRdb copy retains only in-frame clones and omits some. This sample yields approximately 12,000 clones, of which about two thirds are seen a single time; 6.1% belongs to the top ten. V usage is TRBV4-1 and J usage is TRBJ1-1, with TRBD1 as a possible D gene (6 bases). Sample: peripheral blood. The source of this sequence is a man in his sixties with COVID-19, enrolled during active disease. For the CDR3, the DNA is TGCGCCAGCAGCCAAGGTGAGGACAGTGGTACTGAAGCTTTCTTT. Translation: CASSQGEDSGTEAFF.